The 26 T cell receptor beta chains below all came from one sample that was sequenced in a study of CD8 T cells in Susac syndrome. cDNA came from around 0.5 to 1 ug RNA primed by random hexamers. Via MiXCR, TCRdb re-called the immunoSEQ multiplex PCR reads, giving one row per CDR3 protein. The sample has fewer than 250,000 distinct CDR3 sequences; 85% to 95% are singletons. Material for sequencing was CD4+ T cells from PBMCs. Source of these receptors: a human donor in good health.

V is TRBV5-1 and J is TRBJ2-3; 9 positions agree with TRBD2. V lost 4 bases and J lost 7; bases outside the gene matches: 10. CDR1 is SGHRS and CDR2 is YFSETQ in the germline V gene. There are 15 residues in the CDR3. This chain's CDR3 is CASSPAGTSIHTQYF. Here the CDR3 DNA reads TGCGCCAGCAGCCCGGCGGGGACTAGCATACATACGCAGTATTTT. The variable domain in full, with the rest retrieved from reference TRBV5-1 and TRBJ2-3, is KAGVTQTPRYLIKTRGQQVTLSCSPISGHRSVSWYQQTPGQGLQFLFEYFSETQRNKGNFPGRFSGRQFSNSRSEMNVSTLELGDSALYLCASSPAGTSIHTQYFGPGTRLTVL.

This clonotype was observed a single time. Germline and junction disagree at one end, which may indicate a read error. The chain has TRBV12-3 or TRBV12-4 and TRBJ2-7; the match to TRBD1 covers 7 bases. There are 15 residues in the CDR3. Written as DNA, the CDR3 is TGTGCCAGCAGTCTATCCGGGACAGCCTCCCACGAGCAGTACTTC. This gives the protein CASSLSGTASHEQYF.

J is TRBJ2-1 and V is TRBV12-3 or TRBV12-4; TRBD2 is a possible D gene (5 bases). This CDR3 contains 12 residues. Deletions cut 6 bases from V and 11 bases from J, with 14 bases between. CDR3 nucleotides: TGTGCCAGCAGCCCCCCGGGGAGACAGCAGTTCTTC. Its translation: CASSPPGRQQFF.

In its sample, this clonotype was seen once. The rearrangement links TRBV2 to TRBJ2-1, with 15 nucleotides matching TRBD2. Germline-derived CDR1 and CDR2 are SNHLY and FYNNEI. With V trimmed by 6 bases and J by 15 bases, 9 bases remained unmatched. The CDR3 totals 14 residues. The CDR3, as DNA: TGTGCCAGCAGCCCCGGACTAGCGGGGGGGCGTTCGTTCTTC. It is translated as CASSPGLAGGRSFF.

This clonotype showed up just once. The chain uses TRBV6-5 and TRBJ1-2, with D unresolved. The V end was cut by 8 bases, the J end by 4 bases, with 11 bases between. The CDR3 extends over 12 amino acids. The V gene's germline CDR1 is MNHEY and CDR2 SVGAGI. The CDR3 loop reads CASSVGAYGYTF. For the CDR3, the DNA is TGTGCCAGCTCCGTGGGCGCCTATGGCTACACCTTC.

V usage is TRBV15 and J usage is TRBJ1-4; D gene ambiguous. This CDR3 is 17 amino acids long. Germline V lookup: CDR1 LNHNV, CDR2 YYDKDF (reference sequence). Trimming removed 0 bases at V and 0 bases at J, with 11 bases between. The CDR3 coding sequence is TGTGCCACCAGCAGAGAGGGTACTGCTGCAACTAATGAAAAACTGTTTTTT. Its translation: CATSREGTAATNEKLFF.

The rearrangement joins TRBV7-9 to TRBJ2-1, with 7 bases that match TRBD1. The CDR3 contains 15 residues. Losses at the gene ends were 3 bases for V and 1 base for J; bases not matched to a gene: 3. Germline loops: CDR1 SEHNR, CDR2 FQNEAQ (reference sequence). The CDR3 bases are TGTGCCAGCAGCTTCGAACAGGGGTCCTACAATGAGCAGTTCTTC. Translated: CASSFEQGSYNEQFF.

CDR3 nucleotides: TGCGCCAGCAGCCAAGATTTTGGTTATGGCTACACCTTC. Residues: CASSQDFGYGYTF. The V call is TRBV4-1, the J call TRBJ1-2, with unresolved D. V lost 0 bases and J lost 5, with 7 bases in between. This CDR3 spans 13 amino acids. Germline assignment: CDR1 MGHRA and CDR2 YSYEKL.

V usage is TRBV19 and J usage is TRBJ1-6; D not certain. The V and J ends lost 10 bases and 15 bases respectively, with 25 bases between them. CDR3 length: 14 amino acids. Germline V gives CDR1 LNHDA, CDR2 SQIVND (reference sequence). CDR3 coding DNA: TGTGCCACCCAGCAGGTGGGAGACCGTAGCCACCTCCACTTT. It codes for CATQQVGDRSHLHF.

This chain connects TRBV5-4 to TRBJ2-5; D possibly corresponds to TRBD2 (6 bases). Looked up from germline, CDR1 is SGHNT and CDR2 is YYREEE (reference sequence). There are 14 residues in the CDR3. V was trimmed by 0 bases and J by 5 bases, leaving 11 bases between them. The CDR3 DNA sequence: TGTGCCAGCAGCTTGGGGGGGGTACGGGAGACCCAGTACTTC. Protein sequence: CASSLGGVRETQYF.

V gene TRBV7-9 combines with J gene TRBJ2-5, with 8 positions matching TRBD1. The CDR3 extends over 16 amino acids. Germline lookup yields CDR1 SEHNR and CDR2 FQNEAQ (reference sequence). V shed 4 bases, J shed 4 bases, and the junction held 11 bases outside the gene matches. DNA of the CDR3: TGTGCCAGCAGCTCCACGGACAGGGCCGTGGGAGAGACCCAGTACTTC. Translation gives CASSSTDRAVGETQYF.

This clonotype was recorded only once. The CDR3 is CSVRQGSGEKLFF. The CDR3 DNA sequence: TGCAGCGTGAGACAGGGTTCCGGTGAAAAACTGTTTTTT. The chain carries TRBV29-1 and TRBJ1-4; 7 positions agree with TRBD1. Looked up from germline, CDR1 is SQVTM and CDR2 is ANQGSEA. The CDR3 is 13 residues long. The V gene end was trimmed by 6 bases and the J gene end by 7 bases; junction bases not matched to a gene: 8.

The V and J genes are TRBV10-3 and TRBJ2-7; D possibly corresponds to TRBD2 (7 bases). This CDR3 contains 15 residues. V shed 7 bases and J shed 2 bases, with 18 bases lying between them. From germline, CDR1 is ENHRY and CDR2 SYGVKD. This CDR3 reads CAITEAWGGPYEQYF. As DNA, the CDR3 is TGTGCCATCACCGAGGCTTGGGGGGGGCCCTACGAGCAGTACTTC.

The chain uses TRBV6-5 and TRBJ1-1, with D uncertain. The V gene lost 2 bases and the J gene lost 9 bases, with 13 bases spanning the gap. Looked up from germline, CDR1 is MNHEY and CDR2 is SVGAGI. The CDR3 consists of 13 residues. The CDR3 sequence: CASSYPRPEQAFF. The CDR3, as DNA: TGTGCCAGCAGTTACCCGCGTCCCGAGCAAGCTTTCTTT.

The chain has TRBV7-2 and TRBJ2-2, with TRBD2 as a possible D gene (6 bases). V gave up 3 bases and J gave up 2 bases, with 13 bases separating them. The germline V gene encodes CDR1 SGHTA and CDR2 FQGNSA. The CDR3 runs 16 residues. CDR3 DNA: TGTGCCAGCAGCTTGGCTGCGGGGATTAACACCGGGGAGCTGTTTTTT. Amino acid sequence: CASSLAAGINTGELFF.

This clonotype was recorded once. The rearrangement joins TRBV27 to TRBJ2-3; D not resolved. The CDR3 totals 14 residues. Trimming took 3 bases from V and 2 from J, leaving 9 bases between them. CDR1 is MNHEY and CDR2 is SMNVEV in the germline V gene (reference sequence). CDR3: CASSFGDSTDTQYF. The CDR3 DNA reads as TGTGCCAGCAGTTTTGGTGATTCCACAGATACGCAGTATTTT.

The genes are TRBV23-1 and TRBJ2-7, with 7 nucleotides matching TRBD1. TRBV23-1 is treated as an ORF (open reading frame) with a function not yet certain. V was pared by 3 bases and J by 4 bases, with 3 bases of the junction left unmatched. This CDR3 spans 13 amino acids. The CDR3 protein is CASSHWTGYEQYV. CDR3 DNA: TGCGCCAGCAGTCACTGGACAGGATACGAGCAGTACGTC.

The chain combines TRBV20-1 with TRBJ2-3; TRBD1 is a possible D gene (6 bases). CDR3 length equals 13 residues. With 3 bases removed from V and 5 bases from J, the gap between germline ends came to 12 bases. Germline assignment: CDR1 DFQATT and CDR2 SNEGSKA (reference sequence). This CDR3 reads CSASFTQGDTQYF. DNA of the CDR3: TGCAGTGCTAGTTTTACACAGGGAGATACGCAGTATTTT.

The chain has TRBV12-3 or TRBV12-4 and TRBJ2-3; TRBD2 agrees at 12 bases. The CDR3 extends over 15 amino acids. V lost 7 bases to trimming and J lost 0 bases; unmatched junction nucleotides: 2. CDR3 DNA sequence: TGTGCCAGCACGACTAGCGGGGGTAGCACAGATACGCAGTATTTT. Amino acids: CASTTSGGSTDTQYF.

The chain combines TRBV7-9 with TRBJ1-6; 9 bases match TRBD1. The ends lost 2 bases at V and 6 bases at J; junction bases unmatched: 5. The length of the CDR3 is 16 residues. CDR1 SEHNR and CDR2 FQNEAQ come from the germline V gene (reference sequence). CDR3 region: CASSLFGTGPNSPLHF. The CDR3 nucleotides are TGTGCCAGCAGCTTATTTGGGACAGGGCCTAATTCACCCCTCCACTTT.

The rearrangement links TRBV20-1 to TRBJ1-2; weak D call: TRBD1 (5 bases). With 5 bases removed from V and 0 bases from J, the gap between germline ends came to 19 bases. The CDR3 is 16 residues long. Germline values: CDR1 DFQATT, CDR2 SNEGSKA (reference sequence). Here the CDR3 reads CSAVGSWGSTNYGYTF. Written as DNA, the CDR3 is TGCAGTGCTGTGGGCAGTTGGGGGAGTACTAACTATGGCTACACCTTC.

The chain combines TRBV25-1 with TRBJ2-3, with 11 bases lining up with TRBD2. V gave up 6 bases and J gave up 5 bases; unmatched junction bases: 10. Germline values: CDR1 MGHDK, CDR2 SYGVNS. The CDR3 sequence is 16 residues long. The CDR3 region has the DNA TGTGCCAGCAGCCCGTTGAGGCTAGCGGGGGGAGATACGCAGTATTTT. This codes for CASSPLRLAGGDTQYF. Full variable domain (rest looked up from reference TRBV25-1 and TRBJ2-3): EADIYQTPRYLVIGTGKKITLECSQTMGHDKMYWYQQDPGMELHLIHYSYGVNSTEKGDLSSESTVSRIRTEHFPLTLESARPSHTSQYLCASSPLRLAGGDTQYFGPGTRLTVL.

This sequence joins TRBV30 and TRBJ1-1; TRBD1 is a possible D gene (6 bases). V shed 7 bases and J shed 5 bases, with 11 bases lying between them. This CDR3 is built from 11 residues. Germline V gives CDR1 GTSNPN, CDR2 SVGIG (reference sequence). The CDR3 nucleotides are TGTGCCTCACAGGGTGGAACTGAAGCTTTCTTT. Protein: CASQGGTEAFF.

The CDR3 nucleotides read TGCGCCAGCCGGACGGGCCAAGAGACCCAGTACTTC. It specifies CASRTGQETQYF. The rearrangement links TRBV5-1 to TRBJ2-5, with D uncertain. This CDR3 spans 12 amino acids. Per the germline V gene, CDR1 is SGHRS and CDR2 is YFSETQ. V was clipped by 7 bases and J by 1 base, with 8 bases between them.

V is TRBV6-1 and J is TRBJ2-7; a possible D gene is TRBD2 (6 bases). The CDR3 is 14 residues long. V lost 6 bases, J lost 0 bases, and 12 bases lay in between. Per the germline V gene, CDR1 is MNHNS and CDR2 is SASEGT. The CDR3 sequence: CASSAGRSSYEQYV. The CDR3 DNA is TGTGCCAGCAGCGCGGGGAGGAGCTCCTACGAGCAGTACGTC.

The chain is built from TRBV20-1 and TRBJ2-3; D is undetermined. This CDR3 is built from 14 residues. Between the trimmed V and J ends, which lost 3 bases and 2 bases, there was a span of 12 bases. CDR1 is DFQATT and CDR2 is SNEGSKA in the germline V gene (reference sequence). This CDR3 is CSASPRLLTDTQYF. As DNA, the CDR3 is TGCAGTGCTAGTCCGCGGCTCCTCACAGATACGCAGTATTTT.